The rows below give T cell receptor beta chains drawn from one sample of a study of identical twins. TCRdb called the 5' RACE reads again in MiXCR, with one record for every CDR3 protein. The table shows fewer than 250,000 distinct CDR3 sequences, with approximately 9% occurring only once. Material for sequencing was memory (CD45RO+) T cells sorted from blood. The receptors come from a woman aged 18-30 years in good health. Both conserved end residues are part of each CDR3. D genes are given only for firm matches. Only some rows state a clone size, as once, few, many or a class for expanded clones.

V gene: TRBV6-2/TRBV6-3
clone size: few
D gene: NA
J gene: TRBJ2-2
CDR3 DNA: TGTGCCAGCACCACACCGGGATCCCCTGCCGGGGAGCTGTTTTTT
CDR3 protein: CASTTPGSPAGELFF

V gene: TRBV5-1
clone size: few
D gene: NA
J gene: TRBJ2-7
CDR3 DNA: TGCGCCAGCAGCTTAAGACAGCCAGGGGAGCAGTACTTC
CDR3 protein: CASSLRQPGEQYF

V gene: TRBV30
clone size: NA
D gene: NA
J gene: TRBJ2-1
CDR3 DNA: TGTGCCTACGATACTAAGGACTGGTCGTCGGGTGATGAGCAGTTCTTC
CDR3 protein: CAYDTKDWSSGDEQFF

V gene: TRBV3-1
clone size: few
D gene: TRBD1
J gene: TRBJ2-7
CDR3 DNA: TGTGCCAGCAGCCGCCAGGGGGCGCTTCGGTTC
CDR3 protein: CASSRQGALRF

V gene: TRBV12-3/TRBV12-4
clone size: many
D gene: NA
J gene: TRBJ2-1
CDR3 DNA: TGTGCCAGCAGTTTCCAGCTTAATGAGCAGTTCTTC
CDR3 protein: CASSFQLNEQFF

V gene: TRBV12-3/TRBV12-4
clone size: many
D gene: TRBD1
J gene: TRBJ1-2
CDR3 DNA: TGTGCCAGCACCCCCGACAGGGGCTATGGCTACACCTTC
CDR3 protein: CASTPDRGYGYTF

V gene: TRBV18
clone size: many
D gene: NA
J gene: TRBJ1-5
CDR3 DNA: TGTGCCAGCTCACGGGAACAGGGACGAGCTGGCAATCAGCCCCAGCATTTT
CDR3 protein: CASSREQGRAGNQPQHF

V gene: TRBV20-1
clone size: many
D gene: TRBD2
J gene: TRBJ2-3
CDR3 DNA: TGCAGTGCTACGCCGACTAGCTTGGCAGATACGCAGTATTTT
CDR3 protein: CSATPTSLADTQYF

V gene: TRBV29-1
clone size: few
D gene: TRBD1
J gene: TRBJ1-2
CDR3 DNA: TGCAGCGTTGAAACGGGGACAGGGGGCGGCTATGGCTACACCTTC
CDR3 protein: CSVETGTGGGYGYTF

V gene: TRBV27
clone size: many
D gene: TRBD2
J gene: TRBJ2-5
CDR3 DNA: TGTGCCAGCAGTTTAAGCGGGGGGCCCCAAGAGACCCAGTACTTC
CDR3 protein: CASSLSGGPQETQYF

V gene: TRBV3-1
clone size: many
D gene: NA
J gene: TRBJ1-1
CDR3 DNA: TGTGCCAGCAGCCGCAGGGGTACGGACACTGAAGCTTTCTTT
CDR3 protein: CASSRRGTDTEAFF

V gene: TRBV5-5
clone size: NA
D gene: NA
J gene: TRBJ2-2
CDR3 DNA: TGTGCCAGCAGTCTAGATCCCAGGGGAAGTGCCGGGGAGCTGTTTTTT
CDR3 protein: CASSLDPRGSAGELFF

V gene: TRBV6-1
clone size: few
D gene: NA
J gene: TRBJ1-2
CDR3 DNA: TGTGCCAGCAGGACCCCCGGGGTTGGTTATGGCTACACCTTC
CDR3 protein: CASRTPGVGYGYTF

V gene: TRBV15
clone size: many
D gene: NA
J gene: TRBJ1-1
CDR3 DNA: TGTGCCACCAGCAGAGATCATCGGGGGTGGGCTTTCTTT
CDR3 protein: CATSRDHRGWAFF

V gene: TRBV10-3
clone size: many
D gene: TRBD2
J gene: TRBJ2-7
CDR3 DNA: TGTGCCATCAGTGCCTCCGGGGGGGATAGCTCCTACGAGCAGTACTTC
CDR3 protein: CAISASGGDSSYEQYF

V gene: TRBV12-3/TRBV12-4
clone size: NA
D gene: NA
J gene: TRBJ1-2
CDR3 DNA: TGTGCCAGCAGTTCCCACCGAGCCCCCTCCGGGTCGACACCCCCCTATGGCTACACCTTC
CDR3 protein: CASSSHRAPSGSTPPYGYTF

V gene: TRBV12-3/TRBV12-4
clone size: few
D gene: NA
J gene: TRBJ1-1
CDR3 DNA: TGTGCCAGCTCTGGGGGTTCACGGACTGAAGCTTTCTTT
CDR3 protein: CASSGGSRTEAFF

V gene: TRBV12-3/TRBV12-4
clone size: few
D gene: NA
J gene: TRBJ2-4
CDR3 DNA: TGTGCCAGCAGTTTAGCGGGGGTTGGGAGGTACTTC
CDR3 protein: CASSLAGVGRYF

V gene: TRBV30
clone size: few
D gene: NA
J gene: TRBJ2-7
CDR3 DNA: TGTGCCTGTCTACCGGACTCCTCAGAGCAGTACTTC
CDR3 protein: CACLPDSSEQYF

V gene: TRBV10-3
clone size: NA
D gene: TRBD1
J gene: TRBJ1-6
CDR3 DNA: TGTGCCATCAGAGGGACAGGCCCTAGATCCTATAATTCACCCCTCCACTTT
CDR3 protein: CAIRGTGPRSYNSPLHF

V gene: TRBV30
clone size: few
D gene: NA
J gene: TRBJ2-1
CDR3 DNA: TGTGCCTGGACCCGGGACTTTAGCTCCTACAATGAGCAGTTCTTC
CDR3 protein: CAWTRDFSSYNEQFF

V gene: TRBV20-1
clone size: few
D gene: NA
J gene: TRBJ1-5
CDR3 DNA: TGCAGTGCTGCCCCAGGGGCTGATCAGCCCCAGCATTTT
CDR3 protein: CSAAPGADQPQHF

V gene: TRBV7-9
clone size: few
D gene: NA
J gene: TRBJ2-5
CDR3 DNA: TGTGCCAGCAGCTCCCAGTTCCGCAGCGCCGGGGAGACCCAGTACTTC
CDR3 protein: CASSSQFRSAGETQYF

V gene: TRBV6-2/TRBV6-3
clone size: few
D gene: NA
J gene: TRBJ2-1
CDR3 DNA: TGTGCCAGCAGTTACTCGGTTGATGAGCAGTTCTTC
CDR3 protein: CASSYSVDEQFF

V gene: TRBV5-6
clone size: NA
D gene: NA
J gene: TRBJ1-2
CDR3 DNA: TGTGCCAGCAGCTTGTTTGGGGCCCCAGAGTATGGCTACACCTTC
CDR3 protein: CASSLFGAPEYGYTF

V gene: TRBV4-1
clone size: few
D gene: TRBD2
J gene: TRBJ2-1
CDR3 DNA: TGCGCCAGCAGCCAAATGTTAGCTAGCGGGATATATTATGAGCAGTTCTTC
CDR3 protein: CASSQMLASGIYYEQFF

V gene: TRBV20-1
clone size: many
D gene: NA
J gene: TRBJ1-3
CDR3 DNA: TGCAGTGCTAGAGGGATAGACAGACCTGGAAACACCATATATTTT
CDR3 protein: CSARGIDRPGNTIYF

V gene: TRBV12-3/TRBV12-4
clone size: many
D gene: NA
J gene: TRBJ1-3
CDR3 DNA: TGTGCCAGCAGTTTAAATGCCGACGCCGCCACCATATATTTT
CDR3 protein: CASSLNADAATIYF

V gene: TRBV20-1
clone size: many
D gene: NA
J gene: TRBJ1-2
CDR3 DNA: TGCAGTGCTAGAGATGGGGGGGCGCTCGGCTACACCTTC
CDR3 protein: CSARDGGALGYTF

V gene: TRBV7-2
clone size: many
D gene: NA
J gene: TRBJ1-4
CDR3 DNA: TGTGCCAGCAGCTTAGGCGGGTCAGGAGGGAAACTGTTTTTT
CDR3 protein: CASSLGGSGGKLFF

V gene: TRBV10-3
clone size: NA
D gene: TRBD1
J gene: TRBJ2-7
CDR3 DNA: TGTGCCATCAGTGTTGACAGGGCCTACGAGCAGTACTTC
CDR3 protein: CAISVDRAYEQYF

V gene: TRBV7-2
clone size: medium-sized
D gene: TRBD2
J gene: TRBJ2-3
CDR3 DNA: TGTGCCAGCAGCTTAGTCGGGAGGGGTTCACGGGATACGCAGTATTTT
CDR3 protein: CASSLVGRGSRDTQYF

V gene: TRBV20-1
clone size: NA
D gene: NA
J gene: TRBJ2-5
CDR3 DNA: TGCAGTGCCATGGGGCGGGGGCACCAAGAGACCCAGTACTTC
CDR3 protein: CSAMGRGHQETQYF

V gene: TRBV7-2
clone size: NA
D gene: TRBD2
J gene: TRBJ2-2
CDR3 DNA: TGTGCCAGCAGCTTAGCACCCGATCGACTAGCGGGGCACACCGGGGAGCTGTTTTTT
CDR3 protein: CASSLAPDRLAGHTGELFF

V gene: TRBV20-1
clone size: NA
D gene: NA
J gene: TRBJ2-2
CDR3 DNA: TGCAGTGCTAGAAAATTCCAGCGCGCGGACGGGGAGCTGTTTTTT
CDR3 protein: CSARKFQRADGELFF

V gene: TRBV12-5
clone size: NA
D gene: NA
J gene: TRBJ1-1
CDR3 DNA: TGTGCTAGTGGTTCCGAAGGGAACACTGAAGCTTTCTTT
CDR3 protein: CASGSEGNTEAFF

V gene: TRBV27
clone size: NA
D gene: NA
J gene: TRBJ2-7
CDR3 DNA: TGTGCCAGCAGACCCGGGACGGATTTTTTCTACGAGCAGTACTTC
CDR3 protein: CASRPGTDFFYEQYF

V gene: TRBV6-1
clone size: NA
D gene: TRBD1
J gene: TRBJ1-3
CDR3 DNA: TGTGCCAGCAGACCCCAGGGGGCCGGGGGAAACACCATATATTTT
CDR3 protein: CASRPQGAGGNTIYF

V gene: TRBV27
clone size: few
D gene: TRBD2
J gene: TRBJ2-1
CDR3 DNA: TGTGCCAGCAGTTTCGGGTCTAGCGGTTACAATGAGCAGTTCTTC
CDR3 protein: CASSFGSSGYNEQFF

V gene: TRBV4-1
clone size: NA
D gene: NA
J gene: TRBJ2-5
CDR3 DNA: TGCGCCAGCAGCCAGACCCAGGGGCGGGGCCAAGAGACCCAGTACTTC
CDR3 protein: CASSQTQGRGQETQYF

V gene: TRBV7-9
clone size: few
D gene: NA
J gene: TRBJ2-3
CDR3 DNA: TGTGCCAGCAGCCGGACCACAGATACGCAGTATTTT
CDR3 protein: CASSRTTDTQYF

V gene: TRBV19
clone size: NA
D gene: TRBD1
J gene: TRBJ2-1
CDR3 DNA: TGTGCCAGCAAAAAAGGGGGCGAGTTCAATGAGCAGTTCTTC
CDR3 protein: CASKKGGEFNEQFF

V gene: TRBV20-1
clone size: NA
D gene: NA
J gene: TRBJ1-1
CDR3 DNA: TGCAGTGCTAGCCAATCGACAGGGAACACTGAAGCTTTCTTT
CDR3 protein: CSASQSTGNTEAFF

V gene: TRBV7-2
clone size: NA
D gene: NA
J gene: TRBJ2-1
CDR3 DNA: TGTGCCAGCAGCTCTGGGACGGCAGGTAACAATGAGCAGTTCTTC
CDR3 protein: CASSSGTAGNNEQFF

V gene: TRBV12-3/TRBV12-4
clone size: many
D gene: TRBD2
J gene: TRBJ2-2
CDR3 DNA: TGTGCCAGCAGTCTACTAGCGGGAGGGCCCGGGGAGCTGTTTTTT
CDR3 protein: CASSLLAGGPGELFF

V gene: TRBV7-6
clone size: many
D gene: NA
J gene: TRBJ1-1
CDR3 DNA: TGTGCCAGCAGCTCAGGTGGCACTGAAGCTTTCTTT
CDR3 protein: CASSSGGTEAFF

V gene: TRBV4-1
clone size: few
D gene: NA
J gene: TRBJ2-2
CDR3 DNA: TGCGCCAGCAGCCAGGGCGGCCTCCGCAATTACACCGGGGAGCTGTTTTTT
CDR3 protein: CASSQGGLRNYTGELFF

V gene: TRBV20-1
clone size: few
D gene: NA
J gene: TRBJ2-7
CDR3 DNA: TGCAGTGCTAGTGGTCGGACGGAGCAGTACTTC
CDR3 protein: CSASGRTEQYF

V gene: TRBV6-1
clone size: medium-sized
D gene: TRBD2
J gene: TRBJ2-5
CDR3 DNA: TGTGCCAGCAGGGGACTAGCGGGAGGGCCAGAGACCCAGTACTTC
CDR3 protein: CASRGLAGGPETQYF